Here is one T cell receptor beta chain with its context. The data are from a study of blood T cell repertoires in COVID-19. Method: immunoSEQ multiplex PCR; TCRdb's copy keeps in-frame clones and lacks some. The data show some 300,000 clones, more than 75% seen once. Trimming took 7 bases from V and 2 from J, leaving 12 bases between them. CDR1 LNHDA and CDR2 SQIVND come from the germline V gene (reference sequence). The CDR3 is made up of 15 amino acids. Source material: PBMCs or T cells enriched from blood (not recorded which). This sequence originates from a woman aged 60-75 years in a cohort exposed to, infected with or recovered from COVID-19 (not recorded which). This chain uses TRBV19 with TRBJ2-6, with D possibly matching TRBD2 (5 bases). The CDR3 is CASTTSRAGANVLTF. CDR3 sequence (DNA): TGTGCCAGTACCACCTCGCGGGCTGGGGCCAACGTCCTGACTTTC.